This entry describes one TCR beta chain. The antigen remains unidentified. In germline, CDR1 is LNHDA, CDR2 SQIVND (reference sequence). The V gene lost 6 bases and the J gene lost 7 bases, with 15 bases spanning the gap. The CDR3 loop spans 14 amino acids. The sample originates from a study of cytomegalovirus exposure and HLA in healthy donors. The study's findings and limits: TCR beta V- and J-gene trimming, according to a later analysis, was linked to a missense DCLRE1C variant. Sequencing depth roughly uniform across donors was assumed in presence/absence analyses.

This PCR relied on a set of 60 Vbeta primers and 13 Jbeta primers. The method was immunoSEQ multiplex PCR; TCRdb's version includes in-frame clones alone and lacks a portion of them. The sample lists 98,000 or so clones; roughly 76% were seen once. The material sequenced was PBMCs. The V gene is TRBV19, the J gene TRBJ2-2; TRBD1 is a possible D gene (6 bases). This clonotype originated in a human donor in good health. The CDR3 loop is CASRERGQLGELFF. The CDR3, as DNA: TGTGCCAGTAGGGAACGGGGACAACTCGGGGAGCTGTTTTTT.